Sequencing of this T cell receptor (beta chain) was carried out in a study of shared clonotypes between healthy human individuals. General observations from the study: Among several donors, approximately 5% of naive CD4 clonotypes were found in common.

The method was immunoSEQ multiplex PCR; TCRdb's version includes in-frame clones alone and lacks a portion of them. The data contain around 2.3 million clones, around 95% of them singletons. The germline V gene encodes CDR1 SEHNR and CDR2 FQNEAQ (reference sequence). This CDR3 region has 15 residues. The V end was cut by 1 base, the J end by 6 bases, with 12 bases between. With respect to this clone: Its antigen remains unidentified.

This receptor was obtained from a man between 18 and 29 years old in good health. Material for sequencing was naive CD4+ T cells sorted from blood. Documented subset: CD45RA+ positively selected. The chain uses TRBV7-9 and TRBJ1-4; D is ambiguous. The CDR3 region has the DNA TGTGCCAGCAGCTTAGAGAGGGTGAATCATGAAAAACTGTTTTTT. It codes for CASSLERVNHEKLFF.